This T cell receptor beta chain stems from a study of PD-1 blockade in mismatch repair-deficient tumors. Whole-study context: Patients had approximately 13 mismatch repair-deficient cancer types and were previously treated and progressing. The study's findings and limits: Tumor-resident clones, often undetectable pretreatment in blood, expanded then contracted after pembrolizumab.

For this clone: Its antigen is unknown. An end of the junction does not agree with germline; a read error may underlie this.

The table came from immunoSEQ multiplex PCR; TCRdb's copy has only in-frame clones and leaves some out. The sample has just under 80,000 clones; roughly 80% are singletons. PCR or immunohistochemistry showed mismatch repair deficiency in every enrolled patient. A few pembrolizumab responders had their TCRs sequenced. Germline CDR1 and CDR2: ENHRY and SYGVKD. CDR3 length: 21 residues. This sequence originates from an adult with mismatch repair-deficient cancer. The V call is TRBV10-3, the J call TRBJ1-1, with D possibly TRBD1 on 6 matching bases. This specimen was peripheral blood, taken 44 weeks after starting pembrolizumab. CDR3 coding DNA: TGTGCCATCAGCGAGTCGGGGGCGGGGGGCGAGCGAGGAAAAACGAACACTGAAGCTTTCTTT. It is translated as CAISESGAGGERGKTNTEAFF.